Listed below are T cell receptor beta chains from one sample, sequenced in a study of pediatric ulcerative colitis. Profiled with immunoSEQ multiplex PCR; TCRdb holds only in-frame clones, not every one. The sample consists of 40,000 to 55,000 clones, around 78% of them appearing once. The material sequenced was gut tissue. All receptors come from a girl aged 10-17 years with moderate ulcerative colitis. The CDR3 runs from the conserved cysteine through the conserved F or W. The D gene is left open where the match is weak. Some rows have no size entry. The others give once, few or many, or a class for an expanded clone.

d_call: TRBD2
clone_size: few
v_call: TRBV10-3
j_call: TRBJ2-7
cdr3_aa: CAISSGRLSYEQYF
cdr3_nt: TGTGCCATCAGTAGCGGGAGGCTTTCCTACGAGCAGTACTTC

d_call: .
clone_size: .
v_call: TRBV9
j_call: TRBJ2-7
cdr3_aa: CASSTRRLGGEQYF
cdr3_nt: TGTGCCAGCAGCACCAGGCGACTAGGCGGCGAGCAGTACTTC

d_call: TRBD1
clone_size: .
v_call: TRBV11-2
j_call: TRBJ1-2
cdr3_aa: CASSLDDVGQVNYGYTF
cdr3_nt: TGTGCCAGCAGCTTAGATGATGTGGGACAGGTTAACTATGGCTACACCTTC

d_call: .
clone_size: .
v_call: TRBV7-7
j_call: TRBJ2-1
cdr3_aa: CASSLAPGPSYNEQFF
cdr3_nt: TGTGCTAGCAGCTTAGCGCCGGGGCCCTCCTACAATGAGCAGTTCTTC

d_call: TRBD2
clone_size: .
v_call: TRBV2
j_call: TRBJ2-3
cdr3_aa: CASSETSGRAQSTDTQYF
cdr3_nt: TGTGCCAGCAGTGAAACTAGCGGGAGGGCCCAGAGCACAGATACGCAGTATTTT

d_call: .
clone_size: .
v_call: TRBV7-9
j_call: TRBJ2-7
cdr3_aa: CASSWGGTPYF
cdr3_nt: TGTGCCAGCAGCTGGGGCGGGACACCATACTTC

d_call: .
clone_size: .
v_call: TRBV7-2
j_call: TRBJ2-3
cdr3_aa: CASSSGTQYF
cdr3_nt: TGTGCCAGCAGTTCCGGTACGCAGTATTTT

d_call: .
clone_size: .
v_call: TRBV19
j_call: TRBJ1-1
cdr3_aa: CASSIAARTEAFF
cdr3_nt: TGTGCCAGTAGTATTGCTGCAAGGACTGAAGCTTTCTTT

d_call: .
clone_size: .
v_call: TRBV2
j_call: TRBJ1-2
cdr3_aa: CASTDTSRGYTF
cdr3_nt: TGTGCCAGTACTGACACCTCGCGAGGCTACACCTTC

d_call: .
clone_size: once
v_call: TRBV19
j_call: TRBJ2-2
cdr3_aa: CASSTFFITGELFF
cdr3_nt: TGTGCCAGTAGTACCTTCTTCATTACCGGGGAGCTGTTTTTT

d_call: .
clone_size: .
v_call: TRBV7-2
j_call: TRBJ1-2
cdr3_aa: CASSLFVTGGNYGYTF
cdr3_nt: TGTGCCAGCAGCTTATTTGTCACCGGGGGAAACTATGGCTACACCTTC

d_call: .
clone_size: .
v_call: TRBV11-2
j_call: TRBJ2-7
cdr3_aa: CASSLETVCSYEQYF
cdr3_nt: TGTGCCAGCAGCTTAGAGACGGTGTGTTCCTACGAGCAGTACTTC

d_call: TRBD1
clone_size: .
v_call: TRBV10-3
j_call: TRBJ2-7
cdr3_aa: CASGQDHEQYF
cdr3_nt: TGTGCCAGCGGACAGGACCACGAGCAGTACTTC

d_call: .
clone_size: .
v_call: TRBV4-1
j_call: TRBJ1-6
cdr3_aa: CASSHPTYNSPLHF
cdr3_nt: TGCGCCAGCAGCCATCCCACCTATAATTCACCCCTCCACTTT

d_call: .
clone_size: .
v_call: TRBV5-1
j_call: TRBJ2-5
cdr3_aa: CASSLVGETQYF
cdr3_nt: TGCGCCAGCAGCTTGGTGGGGGAGACCCAGTACTTC

d_call: .
clone_size: .
v_call: TRBV19
j_call: TRBJ1-4
cdr3_aa: CASISRANEKLFF
cdr3_nt: TGTGCCAGTATCTCGAGAGCTAATGAAAAACTGTTTTTT

d_call: TRBD1
clone_size: .
v_call: TRBV6-6
j_call: TRBJ1-1
cdr3_aa: CASSRGQANTEAFF
cdr3_nt: TGTGCCAGCAGCCGGGGACAGGCGAACACTGAAGCTTTCTTT

d_call: .
clone_size: .
v_call: TRBV19
j_call: TRBJ1-3
cdr3_aa: CASTKNGRSGNTIYF
cdr3_nt: TGTGCCAGTACGAAGAACGGCCGCTCTGGAAACACCATATATTTT

d_call: TRBD2
clone_size: .
v_call: TRBV9
j_call: TRBJ2-7
cdr3_aa: CASSPIAGTPYEQYF
cdr3_nt: TGTGCCAGCAGCCCAATAGCGGGGACACCCTATGAGCAGTACTTC

d_call: .
clone_size: .
v_call: TRBV11-2
j_call: TRBJ1-1
cdr3_aa: CASSLSGYTEAFF
cdr3_nt: TGTGCCAGCAGCTTATCAGGGTACACTGAAGCTTTCTTT

d_call: .
clone_size: .
v_call: TRBV4-1
j_call: TRBJ1-2
cdr3_aa: CASSQDSGGYTYGYTF
cdr3_nt: TGCGCCAGCAGCCAAGATAGTGGCGGATACACCTATGGCTACACCTTC

d_call: .
clone_size: .
v_call: TRBV28
j_call: TRBJ2-6
cdr3_aa: CASRPPSGGANVLTF
cdr3_nt: TGTGCCAGCAGACCCCCGAGTGGCGGGGCCAACGTCCTGACTTTC

d_call: TRBD1
clone_size: .
v_call: TRBV9
j_call: TRBJ2-7
cdr3_aa: CASSGGTGGREQYF
cdr3_nt: TGTGCCAGCAGCGGGGGTACAGGGGGCCGCGAGCAGTACTTC

d_call: .
clone_size: .
v_call: TRBV28
j_call: TRBJ1-1
cdr3_aa: CASRTRPTEAFF
cdr3_nt: TGTGCCAGCCGGACAAGGCCGACTGAAGCTTTCTTT

d_call: .
clone_size: .
v_call: TRBV28
j_call: TRBJ2-2
cdr3_aa: CASSLPQANGELFF
cdr3_nt: TGTGCCAGCAGTCTCCCCCAGGCTAACGGGGAGCTGTTTTTT

d_call: TRBD2
clone_size: .
v_call: TRBV14
j_call: TRBJ2-7
cdr3_aa: CASSHLPGLAGAWGYEQYF
cdr3_nt: TGTGCCAGCAGCCACCTACCGGGACTAGCGGGGGCATGGGGGTACGAGCAGTACTTC

d_call: .
clone_size: .
v_call: TRBV19
j_call: TRBJ2-1
cdr3_aa: CASTPGVYNEQFF
cdr3_nt: TGTGCAAGTACTCCAGGGGTCTACAATGAGCAGTTCTTC